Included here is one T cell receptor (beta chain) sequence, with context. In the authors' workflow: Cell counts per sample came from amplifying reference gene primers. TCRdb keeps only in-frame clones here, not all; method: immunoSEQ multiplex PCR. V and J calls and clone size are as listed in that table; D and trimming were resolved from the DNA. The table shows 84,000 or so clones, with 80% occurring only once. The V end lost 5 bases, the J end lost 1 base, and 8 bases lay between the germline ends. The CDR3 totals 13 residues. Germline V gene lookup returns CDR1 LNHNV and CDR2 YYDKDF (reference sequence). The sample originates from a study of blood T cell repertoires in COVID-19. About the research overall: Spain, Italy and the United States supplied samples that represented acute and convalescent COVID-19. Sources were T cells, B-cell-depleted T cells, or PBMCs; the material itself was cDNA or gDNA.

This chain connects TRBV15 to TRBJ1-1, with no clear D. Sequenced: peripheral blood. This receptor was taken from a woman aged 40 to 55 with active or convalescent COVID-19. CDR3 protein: CATSRDQNTEAFF. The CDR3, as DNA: TGTGCCACCAGCCGGGATCAGAACACTGAAGCTTTCTTT.